Included here is one T cell receptor (beta chain) sequence, with context. This specimen comes from a study of T cells in Graves' hyperthyroidism and ophthalmopathy. Amplification of TCR beta CDR3 regions was performed using RNA transcripts as template. The HTBI primer set was used in a first-round RT-PCR of the TCR CDR3. Each CDR3 protein is one row after TCRdb ran MiXCR on the multiplex PCR reads. Here the sample spans under 400,000 distinct CDR3 sequences, around 25% being singletons. V was clipped by 4 bases and J by 5 bases; unmatched bases: 11. The CDR3 is 16 amino acids. Germline V gives CDR1 KGHSH, CDR2 LQKENI.

The clonotype was recovered from a man between 45 and 60 years old with Graves' hyperthyroidism. Sequencing was done on a sample of blood. The chain is built from TRBV18 and TRBJ1-5; 7 nucleotides agree with TRBD1. The DNA for the CDR3 is TGTGCCAGCTCACTAGGGACAGTAGAGATCGATCAGCCCCAGCATTTT. This codes for CASSLGTVEIDQPQHF.